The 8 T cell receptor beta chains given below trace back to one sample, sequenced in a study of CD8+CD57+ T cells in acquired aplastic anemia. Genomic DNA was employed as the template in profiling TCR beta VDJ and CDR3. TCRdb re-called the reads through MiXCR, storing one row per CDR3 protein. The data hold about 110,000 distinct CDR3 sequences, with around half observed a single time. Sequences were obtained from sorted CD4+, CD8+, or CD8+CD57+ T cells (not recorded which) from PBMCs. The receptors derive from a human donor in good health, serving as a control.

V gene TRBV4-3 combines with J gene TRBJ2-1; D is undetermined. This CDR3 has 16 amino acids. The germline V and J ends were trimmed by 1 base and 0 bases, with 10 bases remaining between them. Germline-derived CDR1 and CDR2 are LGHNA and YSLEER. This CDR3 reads CASSQVGFSSYNEQFF. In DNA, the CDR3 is TGCGCCAGCAGCCAAGTGGGCTTTAGCTCCTACAATGAGCAGTTCTTC.

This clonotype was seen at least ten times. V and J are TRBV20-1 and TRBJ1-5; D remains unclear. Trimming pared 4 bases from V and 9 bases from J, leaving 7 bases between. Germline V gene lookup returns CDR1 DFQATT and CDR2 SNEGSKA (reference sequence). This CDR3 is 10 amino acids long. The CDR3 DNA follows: TGCAGTGCTATGAGCGCGCCCCAGCATTTT. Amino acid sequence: CSAMSAPQHF.

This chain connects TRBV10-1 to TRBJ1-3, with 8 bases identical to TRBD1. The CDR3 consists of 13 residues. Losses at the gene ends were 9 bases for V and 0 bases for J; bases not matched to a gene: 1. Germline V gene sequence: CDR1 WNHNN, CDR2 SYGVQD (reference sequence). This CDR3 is CASTGGSGNTIYF. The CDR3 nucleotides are TGCGCCAGTACAGGGGGCTCTGGAAACACCATATATTTT.

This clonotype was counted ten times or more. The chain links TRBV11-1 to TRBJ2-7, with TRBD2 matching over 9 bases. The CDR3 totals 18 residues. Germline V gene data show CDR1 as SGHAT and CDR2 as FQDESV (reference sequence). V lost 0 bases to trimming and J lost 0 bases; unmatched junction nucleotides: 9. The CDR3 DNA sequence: TGTGCCAGCAGCTTAGCTAGCACTAGCGGGCCCTACTCCTACGAGCAGTACTTC. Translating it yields CASSLASTSGPYSYEQYF.

The CDR3 DNA reads TGTGCCAGTATCCCTGGACAGGGGAGCTCCTACAATGAGCAGTTCTTC. Translated, it gives CASIPGQGSSYNEQFF. J is TRBJ2-1 and V is TRBV19; 9 bases agree with TRBD1. CDR1 and CDR2 from the germline V gene are LNHDA and SQIVND (reference sequence). This CDR3 contains 16 residues. V shed 7 bases and J 0 bases; nucleotides not matched to a gene: 7.

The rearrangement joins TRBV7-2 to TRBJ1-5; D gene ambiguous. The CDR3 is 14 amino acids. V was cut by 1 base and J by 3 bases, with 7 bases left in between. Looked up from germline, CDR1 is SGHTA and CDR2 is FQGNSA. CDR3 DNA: TGTGCCAGCAGCTTAGACTTTGACAATCAGCCCCAGCATTTT. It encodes CASSLDFDNQPQHF.

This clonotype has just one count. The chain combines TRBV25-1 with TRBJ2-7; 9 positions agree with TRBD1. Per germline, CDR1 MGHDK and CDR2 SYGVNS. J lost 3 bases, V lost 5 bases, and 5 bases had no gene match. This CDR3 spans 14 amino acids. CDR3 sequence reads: CASSSRQGGYEQYF. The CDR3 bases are TGTGCCAGCAGTTCTAGACAGGGGGGCTACGAGCAGTACTTC.

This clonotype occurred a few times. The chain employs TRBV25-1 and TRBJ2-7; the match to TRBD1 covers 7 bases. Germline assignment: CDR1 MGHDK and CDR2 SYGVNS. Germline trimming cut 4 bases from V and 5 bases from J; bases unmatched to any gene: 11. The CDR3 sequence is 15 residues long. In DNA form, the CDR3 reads TGTGCCAGCAGTGGGAGAGGCAGGGGGAAGGACGAGCAGTACTTC. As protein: CASSGRGRGKDEQYF.